The sequence of this T cell receptor beta chain was determined in a study of blood T cell repertoires in COVID-19. About the study: From the United States, Italy and Spain came samples of acute and convalescent COVID-19.

Authors' analysis steps: Amplification of reference gene primers provided the estimated nucleated cell counts. The method was immunoSEQ multiplex PCR; TCRdb's version includes in-frame clones alone and lacks a portion of them. V, J and clone size reflect that table, while D and trimming were determined from the DNA. This sample has about 230,000 clones; over 75% occur once, and the top ten carry about 16%. Cohorts were assigned according to the clinical history that participants reported. Donors in Cohort 3 counted as recovered after two negative PCRs, clearance, or symptom resolution. Germline V gives CDR1 ENHRY, CDR2 SYGVKD. The V gene lost 6 bases and the J gene lost 4 bases, with 18 bases spanning the gap. The CDR3 has 15 residues.

Sequencing was carried out using PBMCs or T cells enriched from blood (not recorded which). The sequence was collected from a man between 18 and 35 years old who had recovered from COVID-19. The V and J genes are TRBV10-3 and TRBJ1-2; tentatively, D is TRBD1 (6 bases). CDR3 loop: CAISQYGGGGYGYTF. CDR3 nucleotide sequence: TGTGCCATCAGCCAATACGGGGGCGGGGGCTATGGCTACACCTTC.